This T cell receptor (beta chain) comes out of a study of blood T cell repertoires in COVID-19. Whole-study context: Sites in the United States, Italy and Spain provided acute and convalescent COVID-19 samples. PBMCs, B-cell-depleted T cells, or T cells were the source of the cDNA or gDNA that made up the material.

This CDR3 spans 13 amino acids. Germline CDR1 and CDR2: SGHTA and FQGNSA. V trimming: 11 bases; J trimming: 3 bases; junction bases outside the gene matches: 6. Under the authors' procedure: Amplification of reference gene primers was used by the study to estimate nucleated cell counts. The assay was immunoSEQ multiplex PCR, and TCRdb's table has in-frame clones only and misses some. V, J and clone size derive from that table, while D and trimming were established from the DNA sequence. The sample shows over 85,000 clones, approximately 90% of them seen only once. The clonotype comes from a human donor with active COVID-19. The donor label of this sample is uncertain. Sequenced: peripheral blood. The chain is built from TRBV7-2 and TRBJ1-4; 7 nucleotides align to TRBD1. The CDR3 is CASAGGSNEKLFF. The CDR3 DNA follows: TGTGCCTCAGCAGGGGGGTCTAATGAAAAACTGTTTTTT.